Presented here are 27 T cell receptor beta chains from one specimen sequenced in a study of shared clonotypes between healthy human individuals. TCRdb's copy holds only in-frame clones and misses some; the assay was immunoSEQ multiplex PCR. The profile shows roughly 120,000 clones, about 70% of them singletons. Source material: memory CD8+ T cells sorted from blood. Described subset: CD45RO+ cells pooled with CCR7-negative TemRA cells. These receptors were obtained from a woman in her twenties or thirties in good health.

This chain connects TRBV27 to TRBJ2-7, with 10 bases matching TRBD2. CDR3 length: 14 residues. The junction had 1 base not matched to a gene; V was cut back by 5 bases and J by 0 bases. The germline gives CDR1 MNHEY, CDR2 SMNVEV (reference sequence). CDR3: CASSLAGASYEQYF. CDR3 nucleotide sequence: TGTGCCAGCAGTCTAGCGGGAGCCTCCTACGAGCAGTACTTC.

The gene calls are TRBV9 and TRBJ1-1; no definite D call. This CDR3 comprises 15 residues. V lost 0 bases and J lost 0, with 9 bases in between. CDR1 is SGDLS, CDR2 YYNGEE, per germline. Written as DNA, the CDR3 is TGTGCCAGCAGCGTAGGTGGAGTTATGAACACTGAAGCTTTCTTT. Translated, it gives CASSVGGVMNTEAFF.

This chain's CDR3 is CASSYSPGRTEAFF. As DNA, the CDR3 is TGTGCCAGCAGTTACTCACCCGGGCGCACTGAAGCTTTCTTT. The J gene is TRBJ1-1, the V gene TRBV6-5; D is unresolved. Germline V gene lookup returns CDR1 MNHEY and CDR2 SVGAGI. This CDR3 contains 14 residues. Trimming removed 0 bases at V and 4 bases at J, with 9 bases between.

The chain has TRBV19 and TRBJ1-2; 7 bases agree with TRBD1. The CDR3 spans 16 residues. V shed 4 bases, J shed 5 bases, and the junction held 13 bases outside the gene matches. The germline V gene encodes CDR1 LNHDA and CDR2 SQIVND (reference sequence). The CDR3 is CASSNRDSSYSYGYTF. CDR3 DNA: TGTGCCAGTAGTAACCGGGACAGTTCCTATTCTTATGGCTACACCTTC. Full variable domain (rest looked up from reference TRBV19 and TRBJ1-2): DGGITQSPKYLFRKEGQNVTLSCEQNLNHDAMYWYRQDPGQGLRLIYYSQIVNDFQKGDIAEGYSVSREKKESFPLTVTSAQKNPTAFYLCASSNRDSSYSYGYTFGSGTRLTVV.

The chain uses TRBV6-6 and TRBJ2-1; 9 bases map to TRBD2. CDR1 is MNHNY and CDR2 is SVGAGI in the germline V gene (reference sequence). The CDR3 contains 14 residues. The V gene end was trimmed by 8 bases and the J gene end by 7 bases; junction bases not matched to a gene: 9. Here the CDR3 DNA reads TGTGCCAGCCTAAGCCCTACTAGCGGGAATGAGCAGTTCTTC. Residues: CASLSPTSGNEQFF.

This chain links TRBV5-6 with TRBJ1-1; 7 bases line up with TRBD1. After removal of 5 bases from V and 0 bases from J, the junction contained 4 bases not matched to a gene. CDR3 size: 14 residues. Germline V lookup: CDR1 SGHDT, CDR2 YYEEEE. The CDR3 protein is CASRRGQLNTEAFF. The CDR3 DNA is TGTGCCAGCAGGCGGGGACAGTTGAACACTGAAGCTTTCTTT.

This chain uses TRBV10-2 with TRBJ1-4; a weak D match, TRBD1 (6 bases). The V gene's germline CDR1 is WSHSY and CDR2 SAAADI. This CDR3 is 17 amino acids long. With 0 bases removed from V and 2 bases from J, the gap between germline ends came to 13 bases. CDR3 region: CASSESQGLATNEKLFF. In DNA form, the CDR3 reads TGCGCCAGCAGTGAGTCACAGGGCCTAGCTACTAATGAAAAACTGTTTTTT.

Only a few counts were recorded for this clone. The chain carries TRBV6-5 and TRBJ2-7; TRBD1 is a possible D gene (5 bases). Germline V gives CDR1 MNHEY, CDR2 SVGAGI. The CDR3 covers 16 residues. V was pared by 0 bases and J by 0 bases, with 12 bases between. In DNA form, the CDR3 reads TGTGCCAGCAGTTACTCGGGGCAGGCCAGCTCCTACGAGCAGTACTTC. Translation: CASSYSGQASSYEQYF.

For this clone: Since a much larger clone is just one base distant, this may be a read error. This chain uses TRBV13 with TRBJ2-3, with D perhaps matching TRBD2 (5 bases). The germline V gene has CDR1 PRHDT and CDR2 FYEKMQ (reference sequence). Trimming removed 2 bases at V and 2 bases at J, with 14 bases between. The CDR3 contains 16 residues. The CDR3 is CASSLSDGGPTDTQYF. The CDR3 DNA is TGTGCCAGCAGCTTAAGCGACGGCGGGCCCACAGATACGCAGTATTTT.

In this sample, this clone turned up once. This chain joins TRBV28 and TRBJ2-7; D may be TRBD1 or TRBD2 (6 bases each). This CDR3 spans 17 amino acids. Germline V CDR1 and CDR2: MDHEN, SYDVKM. The V gene lost 2 bases and the J gene lost 3 bases, with 20 bases spanning the gap. This CDR3 reads CASSLRGRPSGNYEQYF. The CDR3 coding sequence is TGTGCCAGCAGTTTAAGGGGGAGGCCAAGCGGAAACTACGAGCAGTACTTC.

CDR3 residues: CASSDMGRRAGGYTF. In DNA, the CDR3 is TGTGCCAGCAGTGATATGGGAAGAAGGGCAGGCGGCTACACCTTC. The rearrangement links TRBV6-1 to TRBJ1-2; D call uncertain. The length of the CDR3 is 15 residues. Germline loops: CDR1 MNHNS, CDR2 SASEGT. Trimming left V 3 bases short and J 8 bases short, with 19 bases between.

In regard to this clone: At the DNA level, this CDR3 is encoded by other sequences in the same sample as well. The gene calls are TRBV7-9 and TRBJ2-7; no clear D. Trimming took 2 bases from V and 0 from J, leaving 2 bases between them. Germline CDR1 is SEHNR and CDR2 is FQNEAQ (reference sequence). This CDR3 has 12 residues. This CDR3 is CASSLRSYEQYF. The CDR3 DNA is TGTGCCAGCAGCTTACGCTCCTACGAGCAGTACTTC.

In the case of this clone: The junction departs from the called germline gene at one end, perhaps through a read error. The chain joins TRBV28 to TRBJ2-5; 9 nucleotides line up with TRBD2. CDR3 size: 12 residues. Germline assignment: CDR1 MDHEN and CDR2 SYDVKM. CDR3 coding DNA: TGTGCCAGCAGTGTCGCCGGGACTAGCCGAAACTTC. Its translation is CASSVAGTSRNF.

This clone was observed a handful of times. The chain has TRBV6-4 and TRBJ1-6; no definite D call. Trimming removed 0 bases at V and 7 bases at J, with 7 bases between. The CDR3 runs to 14 residues. The germline V gene has CDR1 MRHNA and CDR2 SNTAGT. CDR3 region: CASSDSFGNSPLHF. The CDR3 DNA sequence: TGTGCCAGCAGTGACTCGTTTGGGAATTCACCCCTCCACTTT.

This clone occurred once. This rearrangement joins TRBV5-1 to TRBJ2-1; D is perhaps TRBD1 or TRBD2 (5 bases each). The V and J ends lost 4 bases and 5 bases respectively, with 19 bases between them. The CDR3 consists of 16 residues. CDR1 and CDR2 (germline): SGHRS, YFSETQ. Here the CDR3 reads CASSPNQLGVDNEQFF. The CDR3 nucleotides read TGCGCCAGCAGCCCAAACCAACTAGGGGTCGACAATGAGCAGTTCTTC.

This clone was observed many times. The genes are TRBV4-1 and TRBJ1-1; a possible D gene is TRBD1 (6 bases). The CDR3 consists of 13 residues. Germline CDR1 MGHRA, CDR2 YSYEKL. V was trimmed by 4 bases and J by 1 base, leaving 7 bases between them. The DNA of the CDR3 is TGCGCCAGCAGCCCAGGGGCGAACACTGAAGCTTTCTTT. Translated: CASSPGANTEAFF.

The chain carries TRBV6-5 and TRBJ1-5; 9 bases agree with TRBD1. The CDR3 has 15 residues. The J segment lost 4 bases and the V segment lost 5 bases, leaving 6 bases of the junction unmatched. CDR1 is MNHEY and CDR2 is SVGAGI in the germline V gene. CDR3 DNA: TGTGCCAGCAGTGTGGACAGGGGACAGAATCAGCCCCAGCATTTT. It yields the protein CASSVDRGQNQPQHF.

The CDR3 bases are TGTGCTAGTGGTTTAGGAGGGACAGGGACCCACGAGCAGTTCTTC. Translated, it gives CASGLGGTGTHEQFF. V gene TRBV12-5 combines with J gene TRBJ2-1, with 9 bases matching TRBD1. Germline V gene lookup returns CDR1 LGHNT and CDR2 FRNRAP. J gave up 10 bases and V 3 bases, and 10 bases lay outside the gene matches. The CDR3 is 15 amino acids.

This chain connects TRBV7-8 to TRBJ1-1; tentative D call: TRBD1 (6 bases). CDR3 size: 14 residues. Germline V CDR1 and CDR2: SGHVS, FQNEAQ. The V end lost 4 bases, the J end lost 5 bases, and 14 bases lay between the germline ends. The CDR3 reads CASSSHFQGTEAFF. The CDR3 bases are TGTGCCAGCAGCTCCCATTTTCAGGGGACTGAAGCTTTCTTT.

This clone was seen more than once but under ten times. This chain links TRBV7-9 with TRBJ2-3, with a tentative D call TRBD2 (5 bases). CDR3 length: 15 residues. Between the trimmed V and J ends, which lost 3 bases and 3 bases, there was a span of 13 bases. From germline, CDR1 is SEHNR and CDR2 FQNEAQ (reference sequence). CDR3 amino acids: CASSFAPADTDTQYF. The CDR3 DNA reads TGTGCCAGCAGCTTCGCACCAGCGGATACAGATACGCAGTATTTT.

As concerns this clone: The identical CDR3 is also encoded by other nucleotide sequences in the sample. The chain couples TRBV7-2 to TRBJ2-7, with D possibly being TRBD2 (5 bases). Trimming took off 4 bases at V and 4 bases at J, with 14 bases between the two ends. Germline V CDR1 and CDR2: SGHTA, FQGNSA. The CDR3 is 14 amino acids. CDR3 DNA sequence: TGTGCCAGCAGCTCTACCGGAGGCGGTTACGAGCAGTACTTC. This translates into CASSSTGGGYEQYF.

The chain combines TRBV27 with TRBJ2-1; TRBD2 agrees at 10 bases. V trimming: 3 bases; J trimming: 1 base; junction bases outside the gene matches: 6. The CDR3 runs 17 residues. CDR1 MNHEY and CDR2 SMNVEV come from the germline V gene (reference sequence). This CDR3 is CASSFLAGVGSYNEQFF. The CDR3 DNA follows: TGTGCCAGCAGTTTTCTAGCGGGAGTAGGTTCCTACAATGAGCAGTTCTTC.

The chain employs TRBV2 and TRBJ2-7; TRBD1 agrees at 9 bases. The ends lost 5 bases at V and 2 bases at J; junction bases unmatched: 25. Per the germline V gene, CDR1 is SNHLY and CDR2 is FYNNEI. The CDR3 has 21 amino acids. The CDR3 is CASSSPSQGARLQPNPYEQYF. As DNA, the CDR3 is TGTGCCAGCAGTTCGCCATCACAGGGGGCAAGGCTACAACCTAACCCCTACGAGCAGTACTTC.

This clone was detected only a few times. The V call is TRBV4-1, the J call TRBJ2-2; no definite D call. Germline CDR1 reads MGHRA; CDR2 reads YSYEKL. The CDR3 is 14 amino acids. V lost 0 bases, J lost 1 base, and 3 bases lay in between. CDR3 residues: CASSQEWNTGELFF. The CDR3 region has the DNA TGCGCCAGCAGCCAAGAATGGAACACCGGGGAGCTGTTTTTT.

This clone has ten or more counts. The CDR3 reads CSGGGGRNYEQYF. CDR3 sequence (DNA): TGCAGCGGTGGTGGGGGGCGGAACTACGAGCAGTACTTC. This chain uses TRBV29-1 with TRBJ2-7, with D tentatively TRBD1 or TRBD2 (6 bases each). CDR1 is SQVTM and CDR2 is ANQGSEA in the germline V gene. V was clipped by 7 bases and J by 3 bases, with 16 bases between them. The CDR3 spans 13 residues.

V gene TRBV5-3 combines with J gene TRBJ2-2; 10 bases match TRBD1. TRBV5-3 is an ORF for which the function is uncertain. The V gene end was trimmed by 6 bases and the J gene end by 4 bases; junction bases not matched to a gene: 6. This CDR3 is 15 amino acids long. This CDR3 is CARKRQGAITGELFF. In nucleotides, the CDR3 is TGTGCCAGAAAAAGACAGGGGGCGATCACCGGGGAGCTGTTTTTT.

At least ten counts were recorded for this clone. This CDR3 reads CASSLVGTGAITNEKLFF. The CDR3 DNA sequence: TGCGCCAGCAGCTTGGTAGGGACAGGCGCCATAACTAATGAAAAACTGTTTTTT. The J gene is TRBJ1-4, the V gene TRBV5-1; 8 bases are a match to TRBD1. The CDR3 extends over 18 amino acids. CDR1 and CDR2 (germline): SGHRS, YFSETQ. Unmatched junction bases numbered 8, after V lost 0 bases and J lost 1 base.